The sequence of this T cell receptor beta chain was determined in a study of T cells in Graves' hyperthyroidism and ophthalmopathy. TCR beta CDR3 regions were amplified from RNA. When the TCR CDR3 underwent first-round RT-PCR, the HTBI primer set was used. TCRdb used MiXCR to reprocess the multiplex PCR reads, holding one entry per CDR3 protein. The sample comprises approximately 600,000 distinct CDR3 sequences, about a fifth of which are singletons, and 34% rests with the top ten. Findings and caveats of the study: Most clonotypes expanded in thyroid above 0.001 were likewise present in blood.

Many counts were recorded for this clonotype. What it binds is not known. Trimming removed 4 bases from V and 6 bases from J, with 20 bases in between. The CDR3 is made up of 16 amino acids. The sequenced material came from blood. The TCR comes from a man aged 25-40 years with Graves' ophthalmopathy. The chain is built from TRBV12-3 or TRBV12-4 and TRBJ2-3, with D perhaps TRBD1 or TRBD2 (5 bases each). CDR3 coding DNA: TGTGCCAGCAGTTCCCTCGCCTGGGGGTTGGTGGATACGCAGTATTTT. It translates to CASSSLAWGLVDTQYF.